This TCR beta chain was found in a study of blood T cell repertoires in COVID-19. Assay used: immunoSEQ multiplex PCR; TCRdb lists only in-frame clones, some missing. The data contain under 250,000 clones, 88% of them singletons. The CDR3 totals 18 residues. The V gene end was trimmed by 3 bases and the J gene end by 0 bases; junction bases not matched to a gene: 9. Germline V gives CDR1 SGHVS, CDR2 FQNEAQ. A Seattle source enrolled patients during active infection and followed them longitudinally. The chain uses TRBV7-8 and TRBJ1-5; 9 nucleotides line up with TRBD1. This receptor was taken from a woman in her thirties with COVID-19, enrolled during active disease. Material: peripheral blood. The CDR3 protein is CASSFGQGIPYSNQPQHF. The CDR3, as DNA: TGTGCCAGCAGCTTTGGACAGGGGATCCCATATAGCAATCAGCCCCAGCATTTT.